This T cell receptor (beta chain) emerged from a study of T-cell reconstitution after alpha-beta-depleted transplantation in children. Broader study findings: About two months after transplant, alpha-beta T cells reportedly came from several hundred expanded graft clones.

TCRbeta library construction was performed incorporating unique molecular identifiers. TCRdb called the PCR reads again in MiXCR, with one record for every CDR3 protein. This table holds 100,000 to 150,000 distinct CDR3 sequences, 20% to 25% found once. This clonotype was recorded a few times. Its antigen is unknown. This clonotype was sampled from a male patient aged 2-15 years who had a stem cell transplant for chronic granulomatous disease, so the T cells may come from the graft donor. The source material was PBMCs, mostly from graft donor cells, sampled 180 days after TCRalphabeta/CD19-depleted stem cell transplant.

Here the CDR3 reads CASSFSGGWSDTQYF. In nucleotides, the CDR3 is TGTGCCAGCAGCTTTAGCGGGGGTTGGTCAGATACGCAGTATTTT. The chain joins TRBV7-2 to TRBJ2-3, with 9 nucleotides matching TRBD2. The ends lost 3 bases at V and 4 bases at J; junction bases unmatched: 5. The CDR3 runs 15 residues. Germline V gene data show CDR1 as SGHTA and CDR2 as FQGNSA. Filled out from reference TRBV7-2 and TRBJ2-3, the complete variable domain reads GAGVSQSPSNKVTEKGKDVELRCDPISGHTALYWYRQSLGQGLEFLIYFQGNSAPDKSGLPSDRFSAERTGGSVSTLTIQRTQQEDSAVYLCASSFSGGWSDTQYFGPGTRLTVL.